The clone carrying this T cell receptor (beta chain) was seen a single time. No antigen is known for it. TCRdb's copy holds only in-frame clones and misses some; the assay was immunoSEQ multiplex PCR. Among some 120,000 clones listed, 90% to 95% were seen once. The source of the thymus tissue was resections taken during corrective heart surgery. Healthy Finnish infants undergoing corrective surgery for congenital heart defects provided the donor material. The entry originates in a study of human thymus T cells. Study-wide points: Apparent bias marked the V and J gene usage of thymic and blood repertoires. Related work showed strongly overlapping thymic repertoires across unrelated individuals.

The material sequenced was thymus tissue. This sequence was found in a boy under three years old with a congenital heart defect but otherwise immunologically healthy.

The CDR3 here is CASSLAQASYEQYF. The CDR3 region has the DNA TGTGCCAGCAGCTTAGCCCAGGCCTCCTACGAGCAGTACTTC. The chain links TRBV5-5 to TRBJ2-7, with no clear D. The V gene's germline CDR1 is SGHKS and CDR2 YYEKEE (reference sequence). CDR3 length equals 14 residues. V was clipped by 2 bases and J by 0 bases, with 9 bases between them.